This T cell receptor beta chain was documented in a study of T cell responses to AZD1222 COVID-19 vaccine. V lost 3 bases to trimming and J lost 3 bases, with 21 bases between them. This CDR3 spans 17 amino acids. Germline V gene data show CDR1 as SGHTA and CDR2 as FQGNSA. General study findings and limits: Clonal diversity was possibly underestimated; the donors were predominantly white British and more often female. Regions 160-218 and 743-854 dominated among vaccine-associated CD4 TCRs spanning spike. No repertoire was sampled before or during the peak T cell response, only after it.

Assay used: immunoSEQ multiplex PCR; TCRdb lists only in-frame clones, some missing. This table has approximately 200,000 clones, 87% appearing once. Comment on this clone: Antigen unknown.

J is TRBJ2-7 and V is TRBV7-2; D not certain. The source of this sequence is an adult in good health. This material consisted of peripheral blood, taken on day 0 of MenACWY control vaccination. CDR3 region: CASSFAVSQVLGYEQYF. The CDR3 DNA sequence: TGTGCCAGCAGCTTCGCTGTCTCGCAGGTCTTAGGCTACGAGCAGTACTTC.